The 21 T cell receptor beta chains given below trace back to one sample, sequenced in a study of identical twins. TCRdb fed the 5' RACE reads into MiXCR, producing one record per CDR3 protein. The sample lists 460,000 or so distinct CDR3 sequences; 12% to 15% were seen once. In addition, the sample was reused for a study of yellow fever vaccine responses in identical twins.

Input material: CD4+ T cells sorted from blood. The receptors come from a woman aged 18-29 years in good health.

The CDR3 spells CASSLVATYNEQFF. CDR3 nucleotides: TGTGCCAGCAGCTTAGTGGCGACCTACAATGAGCAGTTCTTC. V and J are TRBV7-2 and TRBJ2-1; the D is unclear. CDR3 length: 14 residues. Germline loops: CDR1 SGHTA, CDR2 FQGNSA. V was trimmed by 1 base and J by 2 bases, leaving 6 bases between them.

There are a few counts of this clonotype. This sequence joins TRBV10-3 and TRBJ2-1; 14 bases fit TRBD2. The V gene end was trimmed by 9 bases and the J gene end by 8 bases; junction bases not matched to a gene: 3. This CDR3 is built from 13 residues. Per the germline V gene, CDR1 is ENHRY and CDR2 is SYGVKD. The CDR3 nucleotides are TGTGCCATGGCGGGACTAGCGGGAGATGAGCAGTTCTTC. This translates into CAMAGLAGDEQFF.

This chain joins TRBV10-3 and TRBJ2-3, with 10 bases matching TRBD2. The CDR3 consists of 18 residues. Losses at the gene ends were 2 bases for V and 4 bases for J; bases not matched to a gene: 12. The germline V gene encodes CDR1 ENHRY and CDR2 SYGVKD. The chain's CDR3 is CAISEPLGGAGGADTQYF. In DNA form, the CDR3 reads TGTGCCATCAGTGAGCCCCTCGGGGGAGCGGGGGGGGCAGATACGCAGTATTTT.

This chain connects TRBV10-3 to TRBJ2-5; D is uncertain. CDR1 and CDR2 (germline): ENHRY, SYGVKD. There are 11 residues in the CDR3. Trimming took 7 bases from V and 3 from J, leaving 6 bases between them. The CDR3 DNA sequence: TGTGCCATCACCACTAAAGAGACCCAGTACTTC. Protein sequence: CAITTKETQYF.

In its sample, this clonotype was seen a few times. This chain joins TRBV11-2 and TRBJ2-4; perhaps TRBD1 as D (7 bases). Trimming took off 6 bases at V and 7 bases at J, with 19 bases between the two ends. Germline V gene lookup returns CDR1 SGHAT and CDR2 FQNNGV. The CDR3 has 15 amino acids. The CDR3 region has the DNA TGTGCCAGCAGATCCTACAGGGGCCGGGGGAACATTCAGTACTTC. The encoded protein is CASRSYRGRGNIQYF.

The table lists this clonotype with a count of one. The V gene is TRBV11-2, the J gene TRBJ2-3; D is tentatively TRBD1 or TRBD2 (6 bases each). The germline V gene encodes CDR1 SGHAT and CDR2 FQNNGV. The CDR3 sequence is 15 residues long. Trimming removed 5 bases from V and 6 bases from J, with 18 bases in between. In DNA, the CDR3 is TGTGCCAGCAGCGCCTCCGGGGGCCGGCTGGATACGCAGTATTTT. Translation: CASSASGGRLDTQYF.

This clonotype has a handful of counts. V and J are TRBV11-1 and TRBJ2-7; TRBD1 agrees at 7 bases. The CDR3 is made up of 15 amino acids. V dropped 5 bases and J dropped 0; count of bases not matched to a gene: 7. In germline, CDR1 is SGHAT, CDR2 FQDESV (reference sequence). The CDR3 reads CASSDPGTVSYEQYF. The CDR3 DNA follows: TGTGCCAGCAGCGACCCCGGGACAGTCTCCTACGAGCAGTACTTC. Combining the CDR3 with reference TRBV11-1 and TRBJ2-7 gives the whole variable domain EAEVAQSPRYKITEKSQAVAFWCDPISGHATLYWYRQILGQGPELLVQFQDESVVDDSQLPKDRFSAERLKGVDSTLKIQPAELGDSAMYLCASSDPGTVSYEQYFGPGTRLTVT.

The V call is TRBV20-1, the J call TRBJ2-7, with 11 bases fitting TRBD1. V trimming: 4 bases; J trimming: 7 bases; junction bases outside the gene matches: 6. Germline CDR1 and CDR2: DFQATT and SNEGSKA (reference sequence). The CDR3 consists of 13 residues. CDR3 sequence: CSATADRGQEQYF. The CDR3, as DNA: TGCAGTGCTACCGCGGACAGGGGGCAGGAGCAGTACTTC.

This sequence joins TRBV2 and TRBJ1-6, with D maybe TRBD1 (5 bases). CDR1 is SNHLY, CDR2 FYNNEI, per germline. The CDR3 loop spans 14 amino acids. The V and J ends lost 5 bases and 4 bases respectively, with 9 bases between them. CDR3 sequence reads: CASSTGVYNSPLHF. The DNA of the CDR3 is TGTGCCAGCAGTACGGGGGTGTATAATTCACCCCTCCACTTT.

DNA of the CDR3: TGCGCCAGCAGTCGGCTAGGTACTGGGGCCACAGATACGCAGTATTTT. Protein sequence: CASSRLGTGATDTQYF. The chain recombines TRBV10-2 with TRBJ2-3; TRBD1 is a possible D gene (5 bases). This CDR3 region has 16 residues. Between the trimmed V and J ends, which lost 5 bases and 2 bases, there was a span of 17 bases. Germline V gives CDR1 WSHSY, CDR2 SAAADI.

In its sample, this clonotype was seen a few times. The J gene is TRBJ2-1, the V gene TRBV24-1; 13 nucleotides match TRBD2. The junction had 10 bases not matched to a gene; V was cut back by 3 bases and J by 9 bases. CDR1 KGHDR and CDR2 SFDVKD come from the germline V gene. The CDR3 totals 17 residues. CDR3 nucleotides: TGTGCCACCAGTGATAATGGACTAGCGGGAGTCTATGGTGAGCAGTTCTTC. Protein: CATSDNGLAGVYGEQFF.

This clonotype was seen only a few times. The chain carries TRBV5-1 and TRBJ2-2; maybe TRBD2 (5 bases). The CDR3 sequence is 14 residues long. CDR1 and CDR2 from the germline V gene are SGHRS and YFSETQ. Trimming took 4 bases from V and 1 from J, leaving 8 bases between them. The CDR3 loop is CASSDRGNTGELFF. The CDR3 DNA sequence: TGCGCCAGCAGCGATCGGGGGAACACCGGGGAGCTGTTTTTT.

This chain connects TRBV7-8 to TRBJ2-1; 14 bases line up with TRBD2. This CDR3 is 16 amino acids long. Per germline, CDR1 SGHVS and CDR2 FQNEAQ. V shed 4 bases and J 14 bases; nucleotides not matched to a gene: 13. The CDR3 reads CASSSTPGLAGAAKFF. For the CDR3, the DNA is TGTGCCAGCAGCTCAACCCCGGGACTAGCGGGAGCGGCTAAGTTCTTC. Together with reference TRBV7-8 and TRBJ2-1, the CDR3 gives the full variable domain: GAGVSQSPRYKVAKRGQDVALRCDPISGHVSLFWYQQALGQGPEFLTYFQNEAQLDKSGLPSDRFFAERPEGSVSTLKIQRTQQEDSAVYLCASSSTPGLAGAAKFFGPGTRLTVL.

Many counts were recorded for this clonotype. This chain connects TRBV27 to TRBJ2-2, with no clear D. CDR3 length: 13 amino acids. Trimming removed 0 bases at V and 6 bases at J, with 5 bases between. Germline CDR1 MNHEY, CDR2 SMNVEV (reference sequence). CDR3 loop: CASSLSQAGELFF. CDR3 DNA sequence: TGTGCCAGCAGTTTATCGCAGGCCGGGGAGCTGTTTTTT.

The chain uses TRBV28 and TRBJ1-1; possible D gene TRBD1, 5 bases. The germline V gene has CDR1 MDHEN and CDR2 SYDVKM. CDR3 length: 14 amino acids. V was pared by 6 bases and J by 0 bases, with 11 bases between. The chain's CDR3 is CASRRGALNTEAFF. In nucleotides, the CDR3 is TGTGCCAGCAGGAGAGGGGCGCTGAACACTGAAGCTTTCTTT.

There are a few counts of this clonotype. This sequence joins TRBV3-1 and TRBJ2-3; 8 bases are shared with TRBD2. CDR1 LGHDT and CDR2 YNNKEL come from the germline V gene (reference sequence). This CDR3 is built from 16 residues. J lost 2 bases, V lost 0 bases, and 4 bases had no gene match. The CDR3, as DNA: TGTGCCAGCAGCCAAGACCGAGCGGGGGACACAGATACGCAGTATTTT. Translating gives CASSQDRAGDTDTQYF.

This chain joins TRBV19 and TRBJ2-3; 10 nucleotides align to TRBD1. Germline V gives CDR1 LNHDA, CDR2 SQIVND (reference sequence). V shed 10 bases, J shed 3 bases, and the junction held 10 bases outside the gene matches. CDR3 size: 15 residues. Here the CDR3 DNA reads TGTGCCACATCCCAATGGACAGGGGGGACAGATACGCAGTATTTT. Residues: CATSQWTGGTDTQYF.

In its sample, this clonotype was seen a few times. The chain uses TRBV30 and TRBJ1-2; a possible D gene is TRBD1 (5 bases). Trimming stripped 5 bases from V and 6 bases from J, with 7 bases between. Germline assignment: CDR1 GTSNPN and CDR2 SVGIG (reference sequence). The CDR3 runs 10 residues. CDR3 bases: TGTGCCTGGGGGGGGAATGGCTACACCTTC. It is translated as CAWGGNGYTF. The variable domain in full, completed from reference TRBV30 and TRBJ1-2, reads SQTIHQWPATLVQPVGSPLSLECTVEGTSNPNLYWYRQAAGRGLQLLFYSVGIGQISSEVPQNLSASRPQDRQFILSSKKLLLSDSGFYLCAWGGNGYTFGSGTRLTVV.

This clonotype was seen only a few times. The chain recombines TRBV7-9 with TRBJ2-6; D may correspond to TRBD1 or TRBD2 (5 bases each). The germline gives CDR1 SEHNR, CDR2 FQNEAQ (reference sequence). V gave up 8 bases and J gave up 2 bases, with 16 bases separating them. The CDR3 spans 16 residues. The CDR3 region has the DNA TGTGCCAGCCCGGGACCCCAGGAGGCTGGGGCCAACGTCCTGACTTTC. Translating gives CASPGPQEAGANVLTF.

The V call is TRBV28, the J call TRBJ2-7; TRBD1 might be the D (6 bases). The V gene's germline CDR1 is MDHEN and CDR2 SYDVKM. The ends were cut back, 6 bases at V and 3 bases at J, with 15 bases in the middle. The CDR3 has 14 residues. The CDR3 DNA follows: TGTGCCAGCAGATCACAGGGTCGGGGCTACGAGCAGTACTTC. Its protein product is CASRSQGRGYEQYF. Looking up the rest from reference TRBV28 and TRBJ2-7 gives the full variable domain: DVKVTQSSRYLVKRTGEKVFLECVQDMDHENMFWYRQDPGLGLRLIYFSYDVKMKEKGDIPEGYSVSREKKERFSLILESASTNQTSMYLCASRSQGRGYEQYFGPGTRLTVT.

This clonotype was seen a handful of times. This chain links TRBV20-1 with TRBJ2-1, with a weak D call TRBD1 (5 bases). The CDR3 runs 14 residues. Trimming stripped 4 bases from V and 2 bases from J, with 12 bases between. Germline values: CDR1 DFQATT, CDR2 SNEGSKA (reference sequence). The CDR3 region is CSATRQKAYNEQFF. CDR3 nucleotide sequence: TGCAGTGCTACCCGACAGAAAGCCTACAATGAGCAGTTCTTC.